This T cell receptor (beta chain) was captured by sequencing in a study of T cell repertoires in cytomegalovirus infection. Study-wide context: CMV infection plus the matching HLA type was flagged by public TCR beta signatures. Overall study results and limits: Based on cumulative public TCR beta family frequency, carriers of CMV plus the relevant HLA were identified. The ex vivo response showed dominance by HLA-C-restricted CMV-specific TCR beta clonotypes.

This clonotype was seen ten or more times. Its antigen is currently unknown. From the reads, TCRdb called clonotypes with MiXCR, one entry per CDR3 protein. The repertoire includes 500,000 to 600,000 distinct CDR3 sequences, 16% of them detected once, and 24% sits in the top ten. CDR1 is SEHNR and CDR2 is FQNEAQ in the germline V gene (reference sequence). Trimming cost V 5 bases and J 4 bases; bases outside gene matches: 6. The CDR3 runs 15 residues. This chain uses TRBV7-9 with TRBJ1-1, with 11 bases that match TRBD1. The source of this sequence is a human donor in good health (CMV status not recorded). Some clones in this sample may be carry-over from other donors' samples. The sample comprised CD8+ T cells from PBMCs. CDR3 in DNA: TGTGCCAGCAGCGGGGGACAGGGGGAGAGCACTGAAGCTTTCTTT. Its protein is CASSGGQGESTEAFF.